These 24 T cell receptor beta chains share one sample of origin, sequenced in a study of PD-1 blockade in classical Hodgkin lymphoma. Following autologous stem cell transplantation, relapse occurred in every patient, and exposure to brentuximab vedotin varied. Generated by immunoSEQ multiplex PCR, the TCRdb table keeps only in-frame clones and is missing some. This table has some 21,000 clones, roughly 78% appearing once. The material sequenced was peripheral blood mononuclear cells (PBMCs), taken before the second cycle of nivolumab. Source of these receptors: a human donor with classical Hodgkin lymphoma.

This rearrangement joins TRBV7-9 to TRBJ2-3; 10 bases agree with TRBD1. This CDR3 contains 15 residues. Germline CDR1 is SEHNR and CDR2 is FQNEAQ (reference sequence). V shed 5 bases, J shed 2 bases, and the junction held 4 bases outside the gene matches. CDR3 sequence reads: CASSPGTGATDTQYF. Written as DNA, the CDR3 is TGTGCCAGCAGCCCCGGGACAGGGGCCACAGATACGCAGTATTTT.

The chain joins TRBV9 to TRBJ1-2; TRBD1 matches 11 bases. This CDR3 has 14 amino acids. Germline V gives CDR1 SGDLS, CDR2 YYNGEE. The V and J ends lost 2 bases and 7 bases, in that order; junction bases with no gene match: 4. Written as DNA, the CDR3 is TGTGCCAGCAGCGTTAAGGACAGGGGGCTTGGCTACACCTTC. Translating it yields CASSVKDRGLGYTF.

This chain uses TRBV6-6 with TRBJ2-7, with 10 bases matching TRBD2. The CDR3 has 12 amino acids. Looked up from germline, CDR1 is MNHNY and CDR2 is SVGAGI (reference sequence). V dropped 6 bases and J dropped 7; count of bases not matched to a gene: 3. CDR3 DNA: TGTGCCAGCAGCTGGACTAGCGGTGAGCAGTACTTC. This gives the protein CASSWTSGEQYF.

The chain combines TRBV7-2 with TRBJ2-7; 9 bases fit TRBD2. Trimming cost V 2 bases and J 3 bases; bases outside gene matches: 2. The V gene's germline CDR1 is SGHTA and CDR2 FQGNSA. This CDR3 has 14 residues. The CDR3 nucleotides are TGTGCCAGCAGCTTAAATAGCGGGAGCTACGAGCAGTACTTC. Translating gives CASSLNSGSYEQYF.

J is TRBJ2-7 and V is TRBV7-9; D gene uncertain. This CDR3 has 16 residues. Germline V gene lookup returns CDR1 SEHNR and CDR2 FQNEAQ (reference sequence). With 0 bases removed from V and 2 bases from J, the gap between germline ends came to 14 bases. Here the CDR3 reads CASSLARLLGPYEQYF. The CDR3 region has the DNA TGTGCCAGCAGCTTAGCACGGCTTTTAGGACCCTACGAGCAGTACTTC.

This chain links TRBV5-8 with TRBJ2-1; maybe TRBD2 (6 bases). The V gene lost 2 bases and the J gene lost 8 bases, with 17 bases spanning the gap. CDR3 length: 15 amino acids. Germline CDR1 reads SGHTS; CDR2 reads YDEGEE. The CDR3 sequence is CASSLGGRPGDEQFF. CDR3 in DNA: TGTGCCAGCAGCTTAGGAGGGAGGCCGGGTGATGAGCAGTTCTTC.

This rearrangement joins TRBV18 to TRBJ2-3; the D gene is possibly TRBD1 (6 bases). Trimming removed 4 bases from V and 1 base from J, with 12 bases in between. CDR1 is KGHSH, CDR2 LQKENI, per germline. The CDR3 totals 15 residues. As DNA, the CDR3 is TGTGCCAGCTCACTTGACAGGTCAGGCACAGATACGCAGTATTTT. Its protein product is CASSLDRSGTDTQYF.

The chain combines TRBV11-3 with TRBJ2-1; the match to TRBD1 covers 10 bases. The germline V gene encodes CDR1 SGHNT and CDR2 YENEEA. Trimming took 1 base from V and 0 from J; bases not matched to a gene: 0. The CDR3 has 16 residues. Here the CDR3 reads CASSLGTGGSYNEQFF. The DNA for the CDR3 is TGTGCCAGCAGCTTAGGGACAGGGGGCTCCTACAATGAGCAGTTCTTC.

The chain has TRBV6-5 and TRBJ2-3; TRBD2 is a possible D gene (6 bases). Trimming took off 6 bases at V and 6 bases at J, with 7 bases between the two ends. The CDR3 has 11 amino acids. Germline assignment: CDR1 MNHEY and CDR2 SVGAGI. CDR3 sequence reads: CASRAGDTQYF. CDR3 DNA sequence: TGTGCCAGCAGGGCGGGGGATACGCAGTATTTT.

The chain joins TRBV19 to TRBJ2-7; TRBD2 agrees at 7 bases. The CDR3 length is 15 residues. CDR1 is LNHDA, CDR2 SQIVND, per germline (reference sequence). V dropped 1 base and J dropped 3; count of bases not matched to a gene: 6. The CDR3 region is CASSIVAGQVYEQYF. The CDR3 DNA follows: TGTGCCAGTAGTATAGTAGCGGGCCAGGTCTACGAGCAGTACTTC.

This clone was found a few times. The chain links TRBV5-1 to TRBJ2-1; 14 positions agree with TRBD2. The CDR3 runs to 15 residues. J gave up 8 bases and V 0 bases, and 1 base lay outside the gene matches. From germline, CDR1 is SGHRS and CDR2 YFSETQ. The CDR3 nucleotides are TGCGCCAGCAGCTTGGGACTAGCGGGAGGGTATGAGCAGTTCTTC. Translation: CASSLGLAGGYEQFF.

The V gene is TRBV19, the J gene TRBJ1-2; maybe TRBD1 (5 bases). The V end lost 3 bases, the J end lost 4 bases, and 12 bases lay between the germline ends. The CDR3 consists of 14 residues. Germline V CDR1 and CDR2: LNHDA, SQIVND (reference sequence). The CDR3 nucleotides are TGTGCCAGTAGTATGGGGGGGACCAGCTATGGCTACACCTTC. Protein sequence: CASSMGGTSYGYTF. Full variable domain (outside the CDR3, taken from reference TRBV19 and TRBJ1-2): DGGITQSPKYLFRKEGQNVTLSCEQNLNHDAMYWYRQDPGQGLRLIYYSQIVNDFQKGDIAEGYSVSREKKESFPLTVTSAQKNPTAFYLCASSMGGTSYGYTFGSGTRLTVV.

The genes are TRBV11-2 and TRBJ2-6, with TRBD1 matching over 8 bases. This CDR3 is built from 17 residues. The J segment lost 0 bases and the V segment lost 4 bases, leaving 5 bases of the junction unmatched. Germline assignment: CDR1 SGHAT and CDR2 FQNNGV. The CDR3 DNA is TGTGCCAGCAGCTCCGGGACAGGACACTCTGGGGCCAACGTCCTGACTTTC. Protein: CASSSGTGHSGANVLTF. The full variable domain, its missing parts supplied by reference TRBV11-2 and TRBJ2-6, is EAGVAQSPRYKIIEKRQSVAFWCNPISGHATLYWYQQILGQGPKLLIQFQNNGVVDDSQLPKDRFSAERLKGVDSTLKIQPAKLEDSAVYLCASSSGTGHSGANVLTFGAGSRLTVL.

The chain joins TRBV30 to TRBJ2-5; D gene ambiguous. Germline CDR1 is GTSNPN and CDR2 is SVGIG (reference sequence). The CDR3 is 11 residues long. Trimming stripped 2 bases from V and 3 bases from J, with 4 bases between. In nucleotides, the CDR3 is TGTGCCTGGAGTACAGAAGAGACCCAGTACTTC. Amino acids: CAWSTEETQYF. Based on the CDR3 plus reference TRBV30 and TRBJ2-5, the full variable domain is SQTIHQWPATLVQPVGSPLSLECTVEGTSNPNLYWYRQAAGRGLQLLFYSVGIGQISSEVPQNLSASRPQDRQFILSSKKLLLSDSGFYLCAWSTEETQYFGPGTRLLVL.

This chain joins TRBV9 and TRBJ2-2, with a weak D call TRBD2 (6 bases). CDR1 SGDLS and CDR2 YYNGEE come from the germline V gene. This CDR3 comprises 14 residues. Trimming removed 2 bases at V and 7 bases at J, with 12 bases between. This chain's CDR3 is CASSVGLPGGELFF. The DNA of the CDR3 is TGTGCCAGCAGCGTGGGACTCCCCGGCGGGGAGCTGTTTTTT.

V gene TRBV11-2 combines with J gene TRBJ1-1; D is ambiguous. The CDR3 extends over 13 amino acids. The germline V gene has CDR1 SGHAT and CDR2 FQNNGV. V was cut by 2 bases and J by 4 bases, with 8 bases left in between. DNA for the CDR3: TGTGCCAGCAGCTTAAGTTCCGGCACTGAAGCTTTCTTT. It is translated as CASSLSSGTEAFF.

Only a few counts were recorded for this clone. The chain is built from TRBV7-9 and TRBJ1-3; no reliable D call. This CDR3 spans 15 amino acids. V was pared by 5 bases and J by 4 bases, with 15 bases between. Germline values: CDR1 SEHNR, CDR2 FQNEAQ (reference sequence). The CDR3 reads CASSRLPEGGNTIYF. DNA for the CDR3: TGTGCCAGCAGCCGACTCCCGGAAGGCGGAAACACCATATATTTT.

This clone appeared a single time. V usage is TRBV5-1 and J usage is TRBJ2-5, with TRBD2 identical over 8 bases. J was trimmed by 3 bases and V by 0 bases; bases with no gene match: 16. Germline CDR1 SGHRS, CDR2 YFSETQ. CDR3 length: 19 amino acids. The CDR3 sequence: CASSLAPGLAARPEETQYF. CDR3 in DNA: TGCGCCAGCAGCTTGGCCCCCGGACTAGCCGCAAGGCCCGAAGAGACCCAGTACTTC.

CDR3 amino acids: CASSQGLADSSYEQYF. The CDR3 DNA sequence: TGCGCCAGCAGCCAAGGACTAGCCGACAGCTCCTACGAGCAGTACTTC. The chain is built from TRBV4-3 and TRBJ2-7; TRBD2 agrees at 7 bases. The CDR3 runs to 16 residues. The germline V gene encodes CDR1 LGHNA and CDR2 YSLEER. V gave up 1 base and J gave up 0 bases; unmatched junction bases: 6.

The chain joins TRBV5-8 to TRBJ2-3; 9 positions agree with TRBD2. Per the germline V gene, CDR1 is SGHTS and CDR2 is YDEGEE. The CDR3 sequence is 16 residues long. V shed 4 bases and J 2 bases; nucleotides not matched to a gene: 8. The CDR3 region is CASSPGLAGTTDTQYF. The CDR3 DNA is TGTGCCAGCAGCCCGGGGCTAGCGGGGACCACAGATACGCAGTATTTT.

This chain uses TRBV5-1 with TRBJ2-2, with D uncertain. V lost 4 bases, J lost 4 bases, and 5 bases lay in between. The length of the CDR3 is 12 residues. Germline loops: CDR1 SGHRS, CDR2 YFSETQ. The CDR3 protein is CASSRVTGELFF. The CDR3 DNA reads as TGCGCCAGCAGCCGGGTCACCGGGGAGCTGTTTTTT.

The gene calls are TRBV25-1 and TRBJ2-5; possibly TRBD2 for D (6 bases). Germline CDR1 and CDR2: MGHDK and SYGVNS. V dropped 8 bases and J dropped 4 bases, with 11 bases sitting between them. The CDR3 has 12 amino acids. The DNA of the CDR3 is TGTGCCAGCCAGAGGGAGGCAGAGACCCAGTACTTC. It translates to CASQREAETQYF.

The chain combines TRBV4-3 with TRBJ2-7; the match to TRBD2 covers 14 bases. The CDR3 is made up of 13 amino acids. Germline V gene sequence: CDR1 LGHNA, CDR2 YSLEER. V shed 4 bases, J shed 9 bases, and the junction held 2 bases outside the gene matches. The DNA of the CDR3 is TGCGCCAGCAGCCGAGGACTAGCGGGAGGGCAGTACTTC. Its translation: CASSRGLAGGQYF.

The CDR3 sequence is CASRGPYEQYV. The CDR3 region has the DNA TGTGCCAGCAGGGGGCCCTACGAGCAGTACGTC. The genes are TRBV6-1 and TRBJ2-7; a weak D match, TRBD1 (5 bases). The CDR3 length is 11 residues. Trimming left V 6 bases short and J 2 bases short, with 5 bases between. Germline V gives CDR1 MNHNS, CDR2 SASEGT.